The rows below give T cell receptor beta chains drawn from one sample of a study of CD8 T cells in ankylosing spondylitis. TCRdb reprocessed the 5' RACE reads with MiXCR, giving one entry per CDR3 protein. The table shows around 220,000 distinct CDR3 sequences, with over 9.5% occurring only once. Sequencing was performed on blood, either unsorted or a sorted T cell fraction (not recorded which). These receptors were collected from a male donor with ankylosing spondylitis or in good health (not recorded which). CDR3s include the opening cysteine and the closing phenylalanine or tryptophan. A D gene is named only where the DNA matches it firmly. Clone size is given for some rows only: seen once, a few or many times, or a class if the clone is expanded.

V gene,clone size,D gene,CDR3 protein
TRBV5-1,NA,NA,CASSLNDGRGVEAFF
TRBV28,many,NA,CASSLLVATPTDTQYF
TRBV19,NA,NA,CATRNGGETQYF
TRBV7-6,many,TRBD1,CASSRGGQGLEQYF
TRBV7-3,NA,NA,CASSLGTSLAGAGETQHF
TRBV12-3/TRBV12-4,NA,NA,CASEVGVHNEQFF
TRBV2,many,NA,CASSGGLNTEAFF
TRBV7-2,NA,NA,CASSVTSNGHEQYF
TRBV15,many,TRBD1,CATSRAPDRDNEQFF
TRBV7-9,NA,NA,CASSLGRDLVAEAFF
TRBV24-1,NA,TRBD2,CATSLAATDTQYF
TRBV7-6,many,NA,CASSPREGLLGSPLHF
TRBV10-3,few,NA,CAISGYDRSSTDTQYF
TRBV5-1,NA,NA,CASSRNPLGESGETQYF
TRBV20-1,few,TRBD1,CSASHKTRDRGLGANVLTF
TRBV20-1,NA,NA,CSAREPGKNGYTF
TRBV5-1,many,NA,CASRRGFTDTQYF